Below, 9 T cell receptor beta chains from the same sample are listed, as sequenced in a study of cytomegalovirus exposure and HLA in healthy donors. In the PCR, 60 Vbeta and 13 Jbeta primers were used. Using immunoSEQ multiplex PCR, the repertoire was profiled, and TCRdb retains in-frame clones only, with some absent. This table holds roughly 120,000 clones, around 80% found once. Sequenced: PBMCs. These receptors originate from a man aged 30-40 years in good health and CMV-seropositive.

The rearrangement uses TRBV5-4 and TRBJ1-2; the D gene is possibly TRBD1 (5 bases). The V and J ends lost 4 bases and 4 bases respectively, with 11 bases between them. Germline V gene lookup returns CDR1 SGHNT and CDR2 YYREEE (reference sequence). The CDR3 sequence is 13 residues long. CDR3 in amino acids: CASSDQGIYGYTF. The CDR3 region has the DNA TGTGCCAGCAGCGACCAGGGTATCTATGGCTACACCTTC.

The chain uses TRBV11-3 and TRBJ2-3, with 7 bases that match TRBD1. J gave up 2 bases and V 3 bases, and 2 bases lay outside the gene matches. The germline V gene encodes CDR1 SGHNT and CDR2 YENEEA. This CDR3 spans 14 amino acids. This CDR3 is CASSFGQVTDTQYF. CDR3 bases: TGTGCCAGCAGCTTCGGACAGGTCACAGATACGCAGTATTTT.

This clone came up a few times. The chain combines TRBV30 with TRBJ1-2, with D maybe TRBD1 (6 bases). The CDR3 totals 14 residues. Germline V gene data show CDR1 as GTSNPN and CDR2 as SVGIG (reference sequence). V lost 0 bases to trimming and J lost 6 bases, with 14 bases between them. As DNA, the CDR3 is TGTGCCTGGAGTGTACACGTGGGGGCGAATGGCTACACCTTC. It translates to CAWSVHVGANGYTF.

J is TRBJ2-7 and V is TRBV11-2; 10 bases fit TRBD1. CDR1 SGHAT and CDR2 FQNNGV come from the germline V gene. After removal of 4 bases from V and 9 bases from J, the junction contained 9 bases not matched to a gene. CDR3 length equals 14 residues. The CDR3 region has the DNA TGTGCCAGCAGCTCCGGGACAGGGGCGCTGGGGCAGTACTTC. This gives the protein CASSSGTGALGQYF.

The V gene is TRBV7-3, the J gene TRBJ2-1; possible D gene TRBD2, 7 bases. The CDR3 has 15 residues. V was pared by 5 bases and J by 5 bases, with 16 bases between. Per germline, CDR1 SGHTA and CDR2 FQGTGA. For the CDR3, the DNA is TGTGCCAGCAGCAGGGGGGGCCATACTAACAATGAGCAGTTCTTC. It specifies CASSRGGHTNNEQFF.

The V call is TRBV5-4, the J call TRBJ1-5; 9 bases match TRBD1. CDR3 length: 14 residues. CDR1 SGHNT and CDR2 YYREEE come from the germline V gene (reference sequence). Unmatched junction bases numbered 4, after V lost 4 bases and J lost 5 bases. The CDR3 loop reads CASSMTGGDQPQHF. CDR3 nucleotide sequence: TGTGCCAGCAGCATGACAGGGGGGGATCAGCCCCAGCATTTT.

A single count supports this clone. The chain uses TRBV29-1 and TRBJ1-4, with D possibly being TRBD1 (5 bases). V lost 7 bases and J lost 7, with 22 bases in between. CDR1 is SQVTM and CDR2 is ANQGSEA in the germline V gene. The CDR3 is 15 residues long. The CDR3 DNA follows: TGCAGCGCCCTCAACCCGACACTCGGGGGTGAAAAACTGTTTTTT. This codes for CSALNPTLGGEKLFF.

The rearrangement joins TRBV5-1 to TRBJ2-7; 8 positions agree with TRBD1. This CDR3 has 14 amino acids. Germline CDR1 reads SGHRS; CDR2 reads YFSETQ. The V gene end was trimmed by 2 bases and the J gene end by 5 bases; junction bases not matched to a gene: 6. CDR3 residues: CASSFQGAGNEQYF. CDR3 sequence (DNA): TGCGCCAGCAGCTTTCAGGGGGCAGGAAACGAGCAGTACTTC.

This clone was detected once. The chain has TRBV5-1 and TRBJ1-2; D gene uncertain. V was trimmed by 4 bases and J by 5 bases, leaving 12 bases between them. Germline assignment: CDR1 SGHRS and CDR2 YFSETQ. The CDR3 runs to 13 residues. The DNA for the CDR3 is TGCGCCAGCAGCCACATTCTTCGATATGGCTACACCTTC. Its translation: CASSHILRYGYTF.